This paragraph covers one T cell receptor beta chain sequence. Its antigen is still unknown. The germline gives CDR1 MDHEN, CDR2 SYDVKM. The CDR3 extends over 16 amino acids. V shed 4 bases, J shed 9 bases, and the junction held 17 bases outside the gene matches. This record belongs to a study of cytomegalovirus exposure and HLA in healthy donors. The study, taken as a whole, reports: Most TCR sequences proved rare, with some public TCRs found in many donors.

It was with 60 Vbeta and 13 Jbeta primers that the PCR ran. Sequencing was performed with immunoSEQ multiplex PCR; in TCRdb, only in-frame clones are kept and a portion is missing. The specimen's table records approximately 150,000 clones. The chain employs TRBV28 and TRBJ1-1, with TRBD1 matching 7 bases. Specimen: PBMCs. The TCR originated in a male donor in good health and CMV-seronegative. CDR3 nucleotides: TGTGCCAGCAGTTACACCCCCGACCCGACAGGGAGTCAAGCTTTCTTT. It encodes CASSYTPDPTGSQAFF.